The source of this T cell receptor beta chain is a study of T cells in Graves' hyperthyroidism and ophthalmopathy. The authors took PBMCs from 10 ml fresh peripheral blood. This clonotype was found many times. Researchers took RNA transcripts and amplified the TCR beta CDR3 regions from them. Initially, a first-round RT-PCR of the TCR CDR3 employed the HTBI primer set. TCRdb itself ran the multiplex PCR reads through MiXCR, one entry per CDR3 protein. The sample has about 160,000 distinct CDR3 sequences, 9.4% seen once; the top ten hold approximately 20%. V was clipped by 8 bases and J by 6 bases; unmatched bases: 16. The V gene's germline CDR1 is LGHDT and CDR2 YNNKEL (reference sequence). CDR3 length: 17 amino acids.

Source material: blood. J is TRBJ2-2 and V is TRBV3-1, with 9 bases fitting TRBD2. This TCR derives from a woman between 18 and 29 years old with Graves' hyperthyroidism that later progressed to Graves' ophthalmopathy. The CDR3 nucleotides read TGTGCCAGCTCCCAAAGTGCTACCCTAGCGGGATCCGGGGAGCTGTTTTTT. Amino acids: CASSQSATLAGSGELFF.